This passage covers 29 T cell receptor beta chains from one sample sequenced in a study of stem cell transplantation in POMP-related autoinflammatory disease (dated by TCRdb to the early 2020s). In the paper's terms, the time point label means: after hematopoietic stem cell transplant. Libraries came from the immunoSEQ multiplex PCR assay. TCRdb mirrors the immuneACCESS table, restricted to in-frame sequences. Some clones are absent from its copies; in checked studies, under half trace to an unresolved V gene, and the reason for the others is unknown. The sample table shows tens of thousands of clones, and approximately 90% are seen once. About 0.66% of the sample goes to the ten largest clones. Sequencing was performed on CD4+ T cells from PBMCs, taken after stem cell transplantation. These receptors were taken from a human patient with POMP-related autoinflammation and immune dysregulation (PRAID). Where a transplant has occurred, the graft donor may have supplied some of the T cells.

This sequence joins TRBV5-1 and TRBJ2-4; 7 bases match TRBD1. Per the germline V gene, CDR1 is SGHRS and CDR2 is YFSETQ. V was pared by 0 bases and J by 0 bases, with 3 bases of the junction left unmatched. CDR3 size: 16 residues. Here the CDR3 DNA reads TGCGCCAGCAGCTTGGGCTACAGGGGAGCCAAAAACATTCAGTACTTC. Its translation: CASSLGYRGAKNIQYF.

J is TRBJ2-2 and V is TRBV19; D is possibly TRBD2 (5 bases). Germline CDR1 reads LNHDA; CDR2 reads SQIVND (reference sequence). V was shortened by 6 bases and J by 0 bases, with 8 bases between the two germline ends. This CDR3 comprises 14 residues. This CDR3 is CASRTIANTGELFF. CDR3 coding DNA: TGTGCCAGTAGGACTATAGCGAACACCGGGGAGCTGTTTTTT.

This rearrangement joins TRBV25-1 to TRBJ1-1; 12 positions match TRBD1. V dropped 4 bases and J dropped 6; count of bases not matched to a gene: 3. The CDR3 runs to 14 residues. CDR1 MGHDK and CDR2 SYGVNS come from the germline V gene. The CDR3 DNA reads TGTGCCAGCAGTGGGGACAGGGGGCGGGCTGAAGCTTTCTTT. Its translation is CASSGDRGRAEAFF.

The J gene is TRBJ2-7, the V gene TRBV5-5; D is uncertain. The V and J ends lost 0 bases and 2 bases respectively, with 9 bases between them. CDR1 is SGHKS, CDR2 YYEKEE, per germline (reference sequence). This CDR3 is built from 14 residues. The CDR3 loop reads CASSLVGAAYEQYF. In DNA, the CDR3 is TGTGCCAGCAGCTTGGTCGGCGCAGCCTACGAGCAGTACTTC.

This chain links TRBV3-1 (or the pseudogene TRBV3-2) with TRBJ2-5, with D possibly called TRBD1 or TRBD2 (5 bases each). The CDR3 totals 14 residues. V lost 2 bases and J 7 bases, leaving 14 bases between the germline ends. Per the germline V gene, CDR1 is LGHDT and CDR2 is YNNKEL (reference sequence). The CDR3 here is CASSQRGPRGTQYF. The DNA of the CDR3 is TGTGCCAGCAGCCAACGGGGACCGAGAGGGACCCAGTACTTC.

The CDR3 sequence: CASSSGLTSYEQYF. CDR3 bases: TGTGCCAGCAGCTCGGGACTGACCTCCTACGAGCAGTACTTC. The rearrangement uses TRBV5-5 and TRBJ2-7; D might be TRBD2 (6 bases). Per germline, CDR1 SGHKS and CDR2 YYEKEE (reference sequence). Trimming left V 3 bases short and J 0 bases short, with 10 bases between. The CDR3 has 14 amino acids.

This chain links TRBV19 with TRBJ1-5; D remains unclear. This CDR3 is built from 15 residues. Germline assignment: CDR1 LNHDA and CDR2 SQIVND (reference sequence). The germline V and J ends were trimmed by 9 bases and 7 bases, with 22 bases remaining between them. CDR3 sequence (DNA): TGTGCCAGCACGGCTACGGCCCTCCGCGGGCAGCCCCAGCATTTT. Translated: CASTATALRGQPQHF.

This clone showed up just once. The chain employs TRBV5-1 and TRBJ2-1, with D possibly being TRBD1 or TRBD2 (5 bases each). Germline V lookup: CDR1 SGHRS, CDR2 YFSETQ. This CDR3 is 15 amino acids long. V lost 1 base and J 2 bases, leaving 10 bases between the germline ends. The CDR3 nucleotides are TGCGCCAGCAGCTTGAGAAAGGGACCCTACAATGAGCAGTTCTTC. Residues: CASSLRKGPYNEQFF. Full variable domain (rest looked up from reference TRBV5-1 and TRBJ2-1): KAGVTQTPRYLIKTRGQQVTLSCSPISGHRSVSWYQQTPGQGLQFLFEYFSETQRNKGNFPGRFSGRQFSNSRSEMNVSTLELGDSALYLCASSLRKGPYNEQFFGPGTRLTVL.

The rearrangement links TRBV7-9 to TRBJ2-3; D may correspond to TRBD1 or TRBD2 (5 bases each). The CDR3 sequence is 18 residues long. CDR1 and CDR2 from the germline V gene are SEHNR and FQNEAQ (reference sequence). The germline V and J ends were trimmed by 5 bases and 1 base, with 22 bases remaining between them. The CDR3 is CASSPGLRVIIRTDTQYF. In DNA form, the CDR3 reads TGTGCCAGCAGCCCAGGACTCAGGGTCATTATACGCACAGATACGCAGTATTTT.

The V and J genes are TRBV12-3 or TRBV12-4 and TRBJ2-7; D call uncertain. This CDR3 has 13 amino acids. The ends were cut back, 3 bases at V and 7 bases at J, with 13 bases in the middle. In nucleotides, the CDR3 is TGTGCCAGCAGTTTTAAAAGGAACTTGGAGCAGTACTTC. Translated, it gives CASSFKRNLEQYF.

In this sample, this clone turned up a few times. V usage is TRBV28 and J usage is TRBJ1-5; D gene ambiguous. This CDR3 spans 14 amino acids. Trimming removed 0 bases at V and 4 bases at J, with 7 bases between. Germline CDR1 is MDHEN and CDR2 is SYDVKM. CDR3 DNA sequence: TGTGCCAGCAGTTTATGGCAGAAAAATCAGCCCCAGCATTTT. Translation gives CASSLWQKNQPQHF.

The chain joins TRBV2 to TRBJ2-1; possibly TRBD1 for D (6 bases). Germline CDR1 and CDR2: SNHLY and FYNNEI. CDR3 size: 14 residues. V was pared by 5 bases and J by 1 base, with 9 bases between. The chain's CDR3 is CASSRQVSYNEQFF. Here the CDR3 DNA reads TGTGCCAGCAGTCGACAGGTGTCCTACAATGAGCAGTTCTTC. Full variable domain (rest looked up from reference TRBV2 and TRBJ2-1): EPEVTQTPSHQVTQMGQEVILRCVPISNHLYFYWYRQILGQKVEFLVSFYNNEISEKSEIFDDQFSVERPDGSNFTLKIRSTKLEDSAMYFCASSRQVSYNEQFFGPGTRLTVL.

The chain has TRBV4-1 and TRBJ1-4; D possibly corresponds to TRBD1 (5 bases). The CDR3 has 19 amino acids. V was shortened by 1 base and J by 7 bases, with 25 bases between the two germline ends. Germline V gene data show CDR1 as MGHRA and CDR2 as YSYEKL. Here the CDR3 DNA reads TGCGCCAGCAGCCAAGCGAAAGCCCCACAATGGGGGACGGGTGAAAAACTGTTTTTT. The encoded protein is CASSQAKAPQWGTGEKLFF.

This rearrangement joins TRBV10-2 to TRBJ2-1, with D perhaps matching TRBD1 (6 bases). CDR1 WSHSY and CDR2 SAAADI come from the germline V gene. Trimming took off 3 bases at V and 6 bases at J, with 21 bases between the two ends. CDR3 length equals 17 residues. CDR3 sequence reads: CASSDTGTTFNGNEQFF. CDR3 DNA sequence: TGCGCCAGCAGTGATACCGGGACAACCTTTAACGGCAATGAGCAGTTCTTC.

This chain uses TRBV6-5 with TRBJ1-5; no reliable D call. CDR3 size: 15 residues. V shed 5 bases and J shed 4 bases, with 15 bases lying between them. Germline CDR1 MNHEY, CDR2 SVGAGI. The CDR3 nucleotides are TGTGCCAGCAGTCCCTTTCCCGACGGTAATCAGCCCCAGCATTTT. Its translation is CASSPFPDGNQPQHF.

This clone was counted once. The V call is TRBV5-6, the J call TRBJ2-7; TRBD1 matches at 7 bases. The CDR3 loop spans 14 amino acids. The J segment lost 6 bases and the V segment lost 3 bases, leaving 9 bases of the junction unmatched. Germline loops: CDR1 SGHDT, CDR2 YYEEEE. The CDR3 DNA sequence: TGTGCCAGCAGCTCGCTTGACAGGGTTGGCGAGCAGTACTTC. Residues: CASSSLDRVGEQYF.

V and J are TRBV5-1 and TRBJ1-3; weak D call: TRBD1 (5 bases). The CDR3 is 16 amino acids. V was shortened by 0 bases and J by 4 bases, with 14 bases between the two germline ends. Germline V lookup: CDR1 SGHRS, CDR2 YFSETQ. The CDR3 region is CASSLGLGVNGNTIYF. In DNA, the CDR3 is TGCGCCAGCAGCTTGGGTTTAGGGGTCAACGGAAACACCATATATTTT.

V usage is TRBV28 and J usage is TRBJ2-7, with D maybe TRBD1 (6 bases). The CDR3 length is 13 residues. V dropped 5 bases and J dropped 5 bases, with 13 bases sitting between them. Per the germline V gene, CDR1 is MDHEN and CDR2 is SYDVKM. CDR3 bases: TGTGCCAGCAGTCCATACCACAGGGACGAGCAGTACGTC. Translation gives CASSPYHRDEQYV.

The chain links TRBV5-1 to TRBJ2-1, with 7 bases lining up with TRBD1. The CDR3 loop spans 18 amino acids. V lost 4 bases and J lost 0; bases outside the gene matches: 13. Germline V gene lookup returns CDR1 SGHRS and CDR2 YFSETQ. The CDR3 region is CASSTADRLLGSYNEQFF. The CDR3 DNA is TGCGCCAGCAGCACCGCGGACAGGCTCCTTGGCTCCTACAATGAGCAGTTCTTC.

V usage is TRBV25-1 and J usage is TRBJ2-2; the D is unclear. CDR1 is MGHDK, CDR2 SYGVNS, per germline. The CDR3 is made up of 14 amino acids. V was cut by 2 bases and J by 7 bases, with 11 bases left in between. The CDR3: CASSERVVGGELFF. The CDR3 DNA is TGTGCCAGCAGTGAACGAGTGGTAGGCGGGGAGCTGTTTTTT.

This clone has only one observation. The rearrangement joins TRBV3-1 (or the pseudogene TRBV3-2) to TRBJ2-7; TRBD1 might be the D (5 bases). The CDR3 contains 13 residues. Deletions cut 7 bases from V and 2 bases from J, with 12 bases between. CDR1 and CDR2 (germline): LGHDT, YNNKEL (reference sequence). The CDR3 spells CASNPDSPYEQYV. The CDR3 DNA is TGTGCCAGCAACCCAGACAGTCCCTACGAGCAGTACGTC.

V gene TRBV5-1 combines with J gene TRBJ2-1; D might be TRBD2 (6 bases). V lost 0 bases to trimming and J lost 7 bases, with 14 bases between them. The length of the CDR3 is 15 residues. CDR1 is SGHRS and CDR2 is YFSETQ in the germline V gene. CDR3 in amino acids: CASSLEDGGRNEQFF. The CDR3, as DNA: TGCGCCAGCAGCTTGGAAGATGGAGGGAGGAATGAGCAGTTCTTC.

The chain employs TRBV11-2 and TRBJ2-5; D perhaps matches TRBD2 (6 bases). The CDR3 contains 16 residues. Trimming left V 1 base short and J 2 bases short, with 14 bases between. The germline CDR1 and CDR2 sequences are SGHAT and FQNNGV. CDR3 in amino acids: CASSLGGGTPQETQYF. CDR3 DNA sequence: TGTGCCAGCAGCTTAGGAGGCGGGACCCCTCAAGAGACCCAGTACTTC.

The rearrangement links TRBV2 to TRBJ2-3; maybe TRBD1 (6 bases). Germline CDR1 SNHLY, CDR2 FYNNEI. V shed 5 bases and J shed 3 bases, with 12 bases lying between them. This CDR3 has 14 residues. CDR3 sequence (DNA): TGTGCCAGCAGTTACAGGGTTTGGACAGATACGCAGTATTTT. This gives the protein CASSYRVWTDTQYF.

This chain links TRBV2 with TRBJ1-4; D unclear. The CDR3 length is 15 residues. Germline CDR1 is SNHLY and CDR2 is FYNNEI. The V gene lost 4 bases and the J gene lost 2 bases, with 11 bases spanning the gap. CDR3 loop: CASSVNKNTNEKLFF. The CDR3 bases are TGTGCCAGCAGTGTCAACAAGAACACTAATGAAAAACTGTTTTTT.

The rearrangement links TRBV3-1 (or the pseudogene TRBV3-2) to TRBJ2-3; no firm D call. The CDR3 totals 13 residues. Germline CDR1 LGHDT, CDR2 YNNKEL (reference sequence). V dropped 4 bases and J dropped 2 bases, with 7 bases sitting between them. For the CDR3, the DNA is TGTGCCAGCAGCCGACGAACCACAGATACGCAGTATTTT. Translation: CASSRRTTDTQYF.

The genes are TRBV4-1 and TRBJ2-2, with no clear D. The CDR3 is made up of 16 amino acids. Germline V gives CDR1 MGHRA, CDR2 YSYEKL. V was clipped by 0 bases and J by 1 base, with 9 bases between them. The CDR3 DNA follows: TGCGCCAGCAGCCAAGAGGCTTATATGAACACCGGGGAGCTGTTTTTT. Protein: CASSQEAYMNTGELFF.

CDR3 sequence: CASSIVDQETQYF. CDR3 coding DNA: TGTGCCAGTAGTATAGTCGACCAAGAGACCCAGTACTTC. The rearrangement joins TRBV19 to TRBJ2-5; D gene unclear. Germline V CDR1 and CDR2: LNHDA, SQIVND (reference sequence). The V end was cut by 1 base, the J end by 0 bases, with 3 bases between. There are 13 residues in the CDR3.

This chain connects TRBV27 to TRBJ1-1; a possible D gene is TRBD1 (5 bases). Trimming stripped 6 bases from V and 6 bases from J, with 23 bases between. The CDR3 totals 16 residues. The germline CDR1 and CDR2 sequences are MNHEY and SMNVEV (reference sequence). CDR3: CASSARQSRPNPEAFF. CDR3 sequence (DNA): TGTGCCAGCAGCGCCCGACAGAGCAGGCCGAATCCTGAAGCTTTCTTT.